This TCR beta chain was identified in a study of blood T cell repertoires in COVID-19. Original analysis: Using reference gene primer amplification, nucleated cell counts were estimated. Assay used: immunoSEQ multiplex PCR; TCRdb lists only in-frame clones, some missing. The D gene and trimming were derived from the DNA, and the V and J assignments and clone size from that table. The sample holds 120,000 to 150,000 clones, approximately 88% seen once. The receptor was isolated from a man aged 55-75 years with active or convalescent COVID-19. Sequenced sample: peripheral blood.

DNA of the CDR3: TGTGCCAGCAGCTTCCGGGACACCGGGGAGCTGTTTTTT. It yields the protein CASSFRDTGELFF. This chain links TRBV7-2 with TRBJ2-2; D unresolved. Per the germline V gene, CDR1 is SGHTA and CDR2 is FQGNSA. CDR3 size: 13 residues. The V gene lost 3 bases and the J gene lost 3 bases, with 5 bases spanning the gap.